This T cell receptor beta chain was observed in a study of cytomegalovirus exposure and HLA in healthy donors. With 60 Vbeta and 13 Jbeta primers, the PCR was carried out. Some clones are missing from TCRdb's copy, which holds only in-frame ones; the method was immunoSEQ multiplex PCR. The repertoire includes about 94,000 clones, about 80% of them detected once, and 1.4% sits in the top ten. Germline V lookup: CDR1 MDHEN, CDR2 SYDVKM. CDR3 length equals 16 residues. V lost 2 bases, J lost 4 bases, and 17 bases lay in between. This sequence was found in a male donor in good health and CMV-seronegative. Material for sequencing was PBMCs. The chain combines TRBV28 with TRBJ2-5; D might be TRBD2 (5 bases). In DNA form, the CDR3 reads TGTGCCAGCAGTTTAAGTAGAACACCCCGGGGAGAGACCCAGTACTTC. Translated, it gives CASSLSRTPRGETQYF.